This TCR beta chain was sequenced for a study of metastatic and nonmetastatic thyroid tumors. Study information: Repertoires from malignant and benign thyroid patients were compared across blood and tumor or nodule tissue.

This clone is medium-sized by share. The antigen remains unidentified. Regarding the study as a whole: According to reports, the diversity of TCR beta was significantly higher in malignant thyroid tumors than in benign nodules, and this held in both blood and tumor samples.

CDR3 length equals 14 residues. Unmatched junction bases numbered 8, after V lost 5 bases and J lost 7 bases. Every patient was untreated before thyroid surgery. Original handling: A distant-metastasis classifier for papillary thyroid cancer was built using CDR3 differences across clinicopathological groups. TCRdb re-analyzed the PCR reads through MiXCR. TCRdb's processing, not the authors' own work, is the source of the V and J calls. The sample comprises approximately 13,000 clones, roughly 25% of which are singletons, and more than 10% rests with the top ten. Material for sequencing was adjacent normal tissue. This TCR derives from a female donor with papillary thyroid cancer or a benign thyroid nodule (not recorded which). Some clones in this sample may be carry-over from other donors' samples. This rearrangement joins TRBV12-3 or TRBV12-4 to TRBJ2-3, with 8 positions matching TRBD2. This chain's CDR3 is CASSLSGRGNTQYF. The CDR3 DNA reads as TGTGCCAGCAGTCTCAGCGGGAGAGGGAATACGCAGTATTTT.